This T cell receptor beta chain was obtained from a study of shared clonotypes between healthy human individuals. Unsorted PBMC replicate PCRs used roughly 300 ng DNA, tens of thousands of T cell genomes. Generated by immunoSEQ multiplex PCR, the TCRdb table keeps only in-frame clones and is missing some. The table includes hundreds of thousands of clones, roughly four fifths detected once. The ends lost 0 bases at V and 4 bases at J; junction bases unmatched: 12. Germline loops: CDR1 SGHNT, CDR2 YENEEA. The CDR3 length is 19 residues. This receptor was identified in a middle-aged woman in good health. Some clones in this sample may be carry-over from other donors' samples. Sequencing was carried out using PBMCs. This chain connects TRBV11-3 to TRBJ2-1, with 10 bases matching TRBD1. The CDR3: CASSLDSGQGSILYNEQFF. Written as DNA, the CDR3 is TGTGCCAGCAGCTTAGATTCGGGACAGGGGAGCATACTGTACAATGAGCAGTTCTTC. Complete variable domain (other parts from reference TRBV11-3 and TRBJ2-1): EAGVVQSPRYKIIEKKQPVAFWCNPISGHNTLYWYLQNLGQGPELLIRYENEEAVDDSQLPKDRFSAERLKGVDSTLKIQPAELGDSAVYLCASSLDSGQGSILYNEQFFGPGTRLTVL.